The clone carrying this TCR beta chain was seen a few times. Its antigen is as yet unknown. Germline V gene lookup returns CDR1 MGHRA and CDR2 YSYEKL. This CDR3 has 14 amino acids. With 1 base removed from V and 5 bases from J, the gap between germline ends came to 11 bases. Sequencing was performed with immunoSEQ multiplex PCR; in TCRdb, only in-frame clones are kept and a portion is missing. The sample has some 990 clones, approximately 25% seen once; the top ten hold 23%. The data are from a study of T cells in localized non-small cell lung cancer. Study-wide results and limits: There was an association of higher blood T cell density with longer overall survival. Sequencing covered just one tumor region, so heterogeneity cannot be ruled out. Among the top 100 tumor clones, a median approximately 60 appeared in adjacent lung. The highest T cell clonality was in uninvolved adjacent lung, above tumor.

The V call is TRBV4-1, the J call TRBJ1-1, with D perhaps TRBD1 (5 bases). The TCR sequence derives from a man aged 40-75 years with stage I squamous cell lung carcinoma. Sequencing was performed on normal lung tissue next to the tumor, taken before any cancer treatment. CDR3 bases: TGCGCCAGCAGCCAAGTAGGGGTTAGGACTGAAGCTTTCTTT. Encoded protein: CASSQVGVRTEAFF.